The 16 T cell receptor beta chains in this list originate from one sample, sequenced in a study of T cell repertoires in cytomegalovirus infection. Antigens of these TCRs are unknown. One entry per CDR3 protein, called by TCRdb with MiXCR from the reads. The data contain approximately 990,000 distinct CDR3 sequences, around 32% of them seen just once; the ten biggest clones take up more than 13%. The material was cultured CD8+ T cells from PBMCs, obtained from culture after CMV antigen stimulation. The receptors shown here come from a human donor in good health (CMV status not recorded). Some clones in this sample may be carry-over from other donors' samples.

The genes are TRBV5-5 and TRBJ2-3; D might be TRBD2 (6 bases). CDR1 is SGHKS, CDR2 YYEKEE, per germline (reference sequence). The V gene lost 4 bases and the J gene lost 0 bases, with 12 bases spanning the gap. The CDR3 extends over 15 amino acids. CDR3 residues: CASSAAGSSTDTQYF. CDR3 nucleotides: TGTGCCAGCAGCGCCGCGGGGTCAAGCACAGATACGCAGTATTTT.

This clonotype was detected many times. The gene calls are TRBV7-8 and TRBJ1-5; D unclear. CDR3 size: 13 residues. Trimming took off 0 bases at V and 0 bases at J, with 0 bases between the two ends. The V gene's germline CDR1 is SGHVS and CDR2 FQNEAQ. CDR3 in amino acids: CASSLASNQPQHF. In DNA form, the CDR3 reads TGTGCCAGCAGCTTAGCTAGCAATCAGCCCCAGCATTTT.

The chain carries TRBV20-1 and TRBJ2-5; 9 bases align to TRBD2. The length of the CDR3 is 15 residues. CDR1 is DFQATT and CDR2 is SNEGSKA in the germline V gene (reference sequence). V lost 0 bases to trimming and J lost 3 bases; unmatched junction nucleotides: 5. The DNA for the CDR3 is TGCAGTGCTAGAGATCGGTCTAGCGGGGAAGAGACCCAGTACTTC. As protein: CSARDRSSGEETQYF.

The chain is built from TRBV7-8 and TRBJ2-7; no clear D gene. Germline V gene data show CDR1 as SGHVS and CDR2 as FQNEAQ. CDR3 length: 16 residues. V was clipped by 1 base and J by 2 bases, with 15 bases between them. This CDR3 reads CASSLVSANPTYEQYF. The CDR3 DNA reads TGTGCCAGCAGCTTAGTGTCGGCAAACCCCACCTACGAGCAGTACTTC.

The chain combines TRBV2 with TRBJ2-1; D uncertain. Trimming removed 6 bases from V and 0 bases from J, with 12 bases in between. Germline values: CDR1 SNHLY, CDR2 FYNNEI. CDR3 length equals 15 residues. The CDR3 is CASRGASSSYNEQFF. The CDR3 DNA follows: TGTGCCAGCAGAGGTGCCTCTAGCTCCTACAATGAGCAGTTCTTC.

This clonotype was observed a handful of times. V usage is TRBV4-2 and J usage is TRBJ2-3; 12 nucleotides match TRBD2. Unmatched junction bases numbered 8, after V lost 6 bases and J lost 1 base. The CDR3 consists of 17 residues. Germline assignment: CDR1 LGHNA and CDR2 YNFKEQ. CDR3 coding DNA: TGTGCCAGCAGAAAGACTAGCGGGGGTTTCCGCACAGATACGCAGTATTTT. This sequence encodes CASRKTSGGFRTDTQYF.

The chain is built from TRBV4-1 and TRBJ1-1; possible D gene TRBD1, 5 bases. The V end lost 2 bases, the J end lost 1 base, and 17 bases lay between the germline ends. The CDR3 loop spans 17 amino acids. Germline V gene lookup returns CDR1 MGHRA and CDR2 YSYEKL. CDR3 sequence: CASSQHPPGQSNTEAFF. The DNA of the CDR3 is TGCGCCAGCAGCCAACACCCCCCCGGACAATCGAACACTGAAGCTTTCTTT.

This clonotype has just a few counts. This chain uses TRBV27 with TRBJ2-7, with 9 positions matching TRBD1. Per germline, CDR1 MNHEY and CDR2 SMNVEV (reference sequence). V shed 6 bases and J 3 bases; nucleotides not matched to a gene: 6. This CDR3 region has 14 residues. CDR3 amino acids: CASSPTGGGYEQYF. The CDR3, as DNA: TGTGCCAGCAGCCCAACAGGGGGCGGCTACGAGCAGTACTTC.

The V and J genes are TRBV19 and TRBJ2-7; TRBD1 aligns across 8 bases. The J segment lost 0 bases and the V segment lost 7 bases, leaving 5 bases of the junction unmatched. CDR1 and CDR2 (germline): LNHDA, SQIVND (reference sequence). The CDR3 runs to 14 residues. The CDR3 sequence: CASTPTGASYEQYF. The CDR3 coding sequence is TGTGCCAGTACCCCGACAGGGGCCTCCTACGAGCAGTACTTC.

The chain couples TRBV7-8 to TRBJ1-4; TRBD1 matches 7 bases. The CDR3 runs to 15 residues. Germline CDR1 and CDR2: SGHVS and FQNEAQ. The trim removed 1 base at V and 7 bases at J, leaving 6 bases unmatched. CDR3 sequence (DNA): TGTGCCAGCAGCTTAGGGGTAGGGGGCTTTGAAAAACTGTTTTTT. Translating gives CASSLGVGGFEKLFF.

This clonotype was found a few times. This sequence joins TRBV5-1 and TRBJ2-1; 7 bases match TRBD2. Germline lookup yields CDR1 SGHRS and CDR2 YFSETQ. There are 14 residues in the CDR3. Trimming at V came to 0 bases and at J to 6 bases, leaving 3 bases not matched to a gene. CDR3 amino acids: CASSLVWGGNEQFF. The CDR3 DNA reads TGCGCCAGCAGCTTGGTATGGGGGGGCAATGAGCAGTTCTTC.

The V call is TRBV4-1, the J call TRBJ1-5; 7 nucleotides match TRBD1. The V gene end was trimmed by 0 bases and the J gene end by 2 bases; junction bases not matched to a gene: 1. CDR3 size: 15 residues. CDR1 is MGHRA and CDR2 is YSYEKL in the germline V gene. The CDR3 nucleotides read TGCGCCAGCAGCCAAGATACAGGGGGCAATCAGCCCCAGCATTTT. This gives the protein CASSQDTGGNQPQHF.

The table lists this clonotype with a few counts. The rearrangement uses TRBV5-1 and TRBJ1-3, with D tentatively TRBD1 (6 bases). This CDR3 has 15 amino acids. V lost 1 base and J lost 4, with 12 bases in between. Germline CDR1 reads SGHRS; CDR2 reads YFSETQ. CDR3 bases: TGCGCCAGCAGCTTGTCGGGGGGCGGAGGAAACACCATATATTTT. Residues: CASSLSGGGGNTIYF.

This clonotype was counted many times. V gene TRBV27 combines with J gene TRBJ2-5; D is possibly TRBD1 or TRBD2 (5 bases each). Germline V gene data show CDR1 as MNHEY and CDR2 as SMNVEV (reference sequence). The CDR3 is 15 amino acids. Trimming removed 4 bases from V and 5 bases from J, with 17 bases in between. CDR3 sequence: CASSSGTVGSETQYF. In DNA, the CDR3 is TGTGCCAGCAGTTCCGGGACGGTCGGCAGCGAGACCCAGTACTTC.

The genes are TRBV29-1 and TRBJ2-1; 9 bases align to TRBD1. The CDR3 consists of 14 residues. Germline trimming cut 5 bases from V and 8 bases from J; bases unmatched to any gene: 10. CDR1 is SQVTM, CDR2 ANQGSEA, per germline. The CDR3 coding sequence is TGCAGCGTTTCGCAGGGGACAGGGTATCATGAGCAGTTCTTC. Translation: CSVSQGTGYHEQFF.

The V and J genes are TRBV3-1 and TRBJ2-7; TRBD1 matches 7 bases. The CDR3 runs 14 residues. Germline-derived CDR1 and CDR2 are LGHDT and YNNKEL (reference sequence). Trimming cost V 5 bases and J 5 bases; bases outside gene matches: 9. The CDR3 spells CASSKRGLGNEQYF. The CDR3 DNA sequence: TGTGCCAGCAGCAAGAGGGGGCTCGGGAACGAGCAGTACTTC.